This T cell receptor (beta chain) was captured in a study of long-term antiretroviral therapy in people with HIV. Only a few counts were recorded for this clone. Its matching antigen is unknown. Study results and limitations: With ART, diversity went up but was still lower than in transplant donor controls.

Assay version v3.0 of immunoSEQ was used, and it was run at survey level. Generated by immunoSEQ multiplex PCR, the TCRdb table keeps only in-frame clones and is missing some. The sample has roughly 9,200 clones; roughly 80% are singletons. This CDR3 is built from 14 residues. Germline V gives CDR1 SGHDT, CDR2 YYEEEE. Trimming took off 1 base at V and 1 base at J, with 9 bases between the two ends. V gene TRBV5-6 combines with J gene TRBJ2-7, with D hard to call. Here the sequenced sample was unsorted PBMCs, taken 0.6 years before starting antiretroviral therapy. The clonotype comes from a man aged 35-49 years with HIV. The CDR3 bases are TGTGCCAGCAGCTTGCCCCACGCTTCCTACGAGCAGTACTTC. Translated, it gives CASSLPHASYEQYF.